This T cell receptor beta chain derives from a study of OX40 agonist ivuxolimab in advanced cancers. Background on the study: Averaging about 60 years in age, with a range of 23 to 79, the cohort was about 86% male.

Study-wide points: The study found that CD8+ T cells averaged more expanded clones than CD4+.

The data were produced by immunoSEQ multiplex PCR, yet TCRdb's version contains in-frame clones alone and is incomplete. The data show 72,000 or so clones, just over 85% seen once. The CDR3 contains 19 residues. Notes on this clone: The antigen remains unidentified.

This TCR was recovered from an adult with an advanced solid tumor such as melanoma, head and neck, liver or kidney cancer. Here the sequenced sample was CD4+ or CD8+ T cells sorted from blood, taken in a trial of the OX40 agonist ivuxolimab. The rearrangement links TRBV21-1 to TRBJ2-5; the table's D call TRBD1 went unverified against the DNA. TRBV21-1 constitutes a pseudogene. CDR3 bases: TGTGCCAGCAGCAAAGTCCCTCGGACAGGGGGCGCCTCGATGGAGACCCAGTACTTC. Protein: CASSKVPRTGGASMETQYF.